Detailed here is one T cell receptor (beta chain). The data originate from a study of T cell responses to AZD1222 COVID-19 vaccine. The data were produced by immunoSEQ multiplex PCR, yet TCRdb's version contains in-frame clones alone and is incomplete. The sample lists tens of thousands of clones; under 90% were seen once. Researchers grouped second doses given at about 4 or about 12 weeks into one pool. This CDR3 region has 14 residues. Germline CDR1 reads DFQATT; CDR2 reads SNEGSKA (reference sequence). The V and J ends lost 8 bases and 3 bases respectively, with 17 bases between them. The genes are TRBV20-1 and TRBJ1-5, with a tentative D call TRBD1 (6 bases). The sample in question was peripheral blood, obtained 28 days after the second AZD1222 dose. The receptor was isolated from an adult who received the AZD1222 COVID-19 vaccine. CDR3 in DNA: TGCAGTATTAGTGTCCGGGACAACAATCAGCCCCAGCATTTT. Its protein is CSISVRDNNQPQHF.